Described below is a single TCR beta chain sequence and its context. Primers used in a second PCR of roughly 6 to 11 cycles were a sample-barcoded 5' primer and a J-beta primer mix. TCRdb fed the 5' RACE reads into MiXCR, producing one record per CDR3 protein. Of about 970,000 distinct CDR3 sequences listed, roughly 47% were seen once; the top ten hold around 21%. Germline CDR1 and CDR2: SEHNR and FQNEAQ (reference sequence). Trimming cost V 5 bases and J 5 bases, with 10 bases left between them. This CDR3 has 12 amino acids. These data are taken from a study of blood T cells in healthy people across ages. Study at large: The capture of about one barcoded beta molecule per two T cells was achieved by template switching.

The sequence was obtained from a woman aged 60-75 years in good health. The J gene is TRBJ2-7, the V gene TRBV7-9; D unclear. Sequencing was done on a sample of blood. CDR3 DNA: TGTGCCAGCAGCCTCACCCTGGACGAGCAGTACTTC. Translated, it gives CASSLTLDEQYF.